The 18 T cell receptor beta chains in this list originate from one sample, sequenced in a study of T cells in narcolepsy. Profiled with immunoSEQ multiplex PCR; TCRdb holds only in-frame clones, not every one. The sample contains approximately 30,000 clones, over 80% of which appear only once. Material for sequencing was memory (CD45RA-) CD4+ T cells from blood. The receptors originated from a human donor in good health.

The CDR3 coding sequence is TGCGCCAGCAGCCTGGACGGTAGCGCGCAAGAGACCCAGTACTTC. It codes for CASSLDGSAQETQYF. The chain couples TRBV5-1 to TRBJ2-5, with D possibly being TRBD2 (5 bases). CDR1 is SGHRS, CDR2 YFSETQ, per germline. The CDR3 sequence is 15 residues long. The V gene lost 4 bases and the J gene lost 2 bases, with 15 bases spanning the gap.

This rearrangement joins TRBV9 to TRBJ2-5, with TRBD2 identical over 9 bases. The CDR3 is made up of 15 amino acids. CDR1 and CDR2 from the germline V gene are SGDLS and YYNGEE. Trimming removed 4 bases from V and 5 bases from J; junction bases left unmatched: 9. The CDR3 loop reads CASSPRASGAETQYF. Written as DNA, the CDR3 is TGTGCCAGCAGCCCCCGGGCTAGCGGGGCGGAGACCCAGTACTTC.

The chain uses TRBV7-6 and TRBJ2-7; 9 bases are shared with TRBD1. The CDR3 is 15 residues long. Trimming removed 3 bases from V and 6 bases from J; junction bases left unmatched: 9. Germline CDR1 reads SGHVS; CDR2 reads FNYEAQ. The CDR3 nucleotides are TGTGCCAGCAGCTTGCGGACAGGGGTAACGGGCGAGCAGTACTTC. Protein sequence: CASSLRTGVTGEQYF.

This clone was seen only a few times. The genes are TRBV19 and TRBJ1-2; D remains ambiguous. CDR3 size: 13 residues. V shed 8 bases and J shed 3 bases, with 13 bases lying between them. Germline V lookup: CDR1 LNHDA, CDR2 SQIVND (reference sequence). The CDR3 protein is CASAGTTYYGYTF. DNA of the CDR3: TGTGCCAGTGCCGGCACGACCTACTATGGCTACACCTTC.

CDR3 nucleotides: TGTGCCAGCAGTCCTCAGGGTCGCGGCTACACCTTC. This codes for CASSPQGRGYTF. V is TRBV6-1 and J is TRBJ1-2; a weak D match, TRBD1 (5 bases). CDR1 is MNHNS and CDR2 is SASEGT in the germline V gene. V shed 5 bases and J shed 8 bases, with 12 bases lying between them. This CDR3 has 12 amino acids.

The chain combines TRBV19 with TRBJ2-5, with TRBD1 matching 7 bases. The DNA end lines up better with TRBJ2-7; the J call may be wrong. This CDR3 comprises 15 residues. The germline V gene encodes CDR1 LNHDA and CDR2 SQIVND (reference sequence). The CDR3 DNA is TGTGCCAGTAGCCCCCTCCGGGACAGTCCCTACGAGCAGTACTTC. Translated, it gives CASSPLRDSPYEQYF.

The CDR3 bases are TGTGCCATCAGGACAGGGGGAATAACTACAGATACGCAGTATTTT. Translating gives CAIRTGGITTDTQYF. V usage is TRBV10-3 and J usage is TRBJ2-3; 9 bases fit TRBD1. The CDR3 is 15 amino acids. Per the germline V gene, CDR1 is ENHRY and CDR2 is SYGVKD. V gave up 6 bases and J gave up 3 bases; unmatched junction bases: 7.

This clone was found once. The chain joins TRBV2 to TRBJ2-3; D is tentatively TRBD1 or TRBD2 (5 bases each). The CDR3 is 14 amino acids. V lost 6 bases, J lost 5 bases, and 15 bases lay in between. The germline CDR1 and CDR2 sequences are SNHLY and FYNNEI. CDR3 nucleotides: TGTGCCAGCAGCCTAGCCCCTGGGGGAGATACGCAGTATTTT. Protein sequence: CASSLAPGGDTQYF.

The chain is built from TRBV5-4 and TRBJ1-1, with D possibly TRBD1 on 6 matching bases. With 1 base removed from V and 0 bases from J, the gap between germline ends came to 10 bases. The CDR3 has 15 amino acids. CDR1 and CDR2 (germline): SGHNT, YYREEE (reference sequence). This CDR3 is CASSLMRGVNTEAFF. In nucleotides, the CDR3 is TGTGCCAGCAGCTTGATGAGGGGGGTGAACACTGAAGCTTTCTTT.

This chain joins TRBV19 and TRBJ1-5; TRBD1 is a possible D gene (5 bases). This CDR3 is 14 amino acids long. CDR1 LNHDA and CDR2 SQIVND come from the germline V gene (reference sequence). V lost 5 bases, J lost 2 bases, and 10 bases lay in between. The DNA of the CDR3 is TGTGCCAGTAGTGTCAGGGCGGGCAATCAGCCCCAGCATTTT. Translating gives CASSVRAGNQPQHF.

The chain is built from TRBV2 and TRBJ1-2; D unresolved. V lost 4 bases, J lost 8 bases, and 17 bases lay in between. The CDR3 extends over 14 amino acids. Germline lookup yields CDR1 SNHLY and CDR2 FYNNEI. The CDR3 spells CASSVSILGYGYTF. The CDR3, as DNA: TGTGCCAGCAGTGTTAGTATTTTGGGGTACGGCTACACCTTC.

This chain uses TRBV9 with TRBJ2-1, with 9 positions matching TRBD2. CDR1 and CDR2 from the germline V gene are SGDLS and YYNGEE. The CDR3 is 16 amino acids. V trimming: 4 bases; J trimming: 5 bases; junction bases outside the gene matches: 10. The CDR3 protein is CASSPGLARDHNEQFF. DNA of the CDR3: TGTGCCAGCAGCCCCGGACTAGCGCGGGACCACAATGAGCAGTTCTTC.

CDR3 DNA sequence: TGTGCCAGCAGCTTCGGGCTTTCCTATGGCTACACCTTC. Its protein product is CASSFGLSYGYTF. V is TRBV7-2 and J is TRBJ1-2; D not resolved. Between the trimmed V and J ends, which lost 3 bases and 4 bases, there was a span of 9 bases. CDR3 length equals 13 residues. Germline CDR1 SGHTA, CDR2 FQGNSA.

This chain joins TRBV20-1 and TRBJ2-1; no firm D call. The CDR3 is 11 residues long. V dropped 6 bases and J dropped 6 bases, with 9 bases sitting between them. Looked up from germline, CDR1 is DFQATT and CDR2 is SNEGSKA (reference sequence). The CDR3: CSARMGNEQFF. The CDR3 DNA reads TGCAGTGCCCGGATGGGCAATGAGCAGTTCTTC.

The chain recombines TRBV5-1 with TRBJ2-7; 8 bases fit TRBD2. The CDR3 has 14 residues. From germline, CDR1 is SGHRS and CDR2 YFSETQ. With 4 bases clipped from V and 6 bases from J, the junction kept 9 bases outside the gene matches. In DNA, the CDR3 is TGCGCCAGCAGCCCACCGGGACTAGGAGGCGAGCAGTACTTC. Translated: CASSPPGLGGEQYF.

The V gene is TRBV5-1, the J gene TRBJ2-3; D is unresolved. The germline V gene encodes CDR1 SGHRS and CDR2 YFSETQ. Trimming left V 0 bases short and J 2 bases short, with 13 bases between. The CDR3 is made up of 16 amino acids. CDR3 bases: TGCGCCAGCAGCTTGGACGGCCAGGCGCACACAGATACGCAGTATTTT. Encoded protein: CASSLDGQAHTDTQYF.

J is TRBJ1-1 and V is TRBV5-5, with D unresolved. The V gene's germline CDR1 is SGHKS and CDR2 YYEKEE (reference sequence). This CDR3 is built from 16 residues. The V and J ends lost 0 bases and 0 bases respectively, with 12 bases between them. The CDR3 DNA follows: TGTGCCAGCAGCTTGGTTCCCACTGGGATGAACACTGAAGCTTTCTTT. It translates to CASSLVPTGMNTEAFF.

The chain carries TRBV4-2 and TRBJ2-4, with D perhaps TRBD2 (7 bases). Germline CDR1 is LGHNA and CDR2 is YNFKEQ. Trimming removed 3 bases at V and 1 base at J, with 19 bases between. The length of the CDR3 is 18 residues. In DNA, the CDR3 is TGTGCCAGCAGCCATGGACAAGGGGGGGCTGAGGCCAAAAACATTCAGTACTTC. It encodes CASSHGQGGAEAKNIQYF.